This passage covers 23 T cell receptor beta chains from one sample sequenced in a study of cytomegalovirus exposure and HLA in healthy donors. PCR employed 60 Vbeta and 13 Jbeta primers. Using immunoSEQ multiplex PCR, the repertoire was profiled, and TCRdb retains in-frame clones only, with some absent. The repertoire holds over 150,000 clones, with 82% as singletons. The sample was PBMCs. The receptors originated from a boy aged 2 to 10 in good health and CMV-seronegative.

The CDR3 nucleotides read TGTGCCAGCAGCTTAGGGAATCCGGGACAGGGCAACATTCAGTACTTC. Translated, it gives CASSLGNPGQGNIQYF. This chain links TRBV7-8 with TRBJ2-4, with 9 nucleotides matching TRBD1. The trim removed 1 base at V and 7 bases at J, leaving 8 bases unmatched. Germline CDR1 reads SGHVS; CDR2 reads FQNEAQ. The CDR3 has 16 amino acids.

This sequence joins TRBV7-2 and TRBJ2-3; 8 bases align to TRBD2. The length of the CDR3 is 15 residues. Germline CDR1 and CDR2: SGHTA and FQGNSA. With V trimmed by 2 bases and J by 9 bases, 10 bases remained unmatched. The CDR3 here is CASSLSGTRFGTQYF. CDR3 nucleotide sequence: TGTGCCAGCAGCTTATCCGGGACTAGGTTCGGCACGCAGTATTTT.

V usage is TRBV5-1 and J usage is TRBJ2-4; 7 bases fit TRBD1. V shed 0 bases and J 1 base; nucleotides not matched to a gene: 4. The CDR3 consists of 16 residues. Per the germline V gene, CDR1 is SGHRS and CDR2 is YFSETQ. CDR3 sequence reads: CASSLGDRLAKNIQYF. The CDR3 DNA reads TGCGCCAGCAGCTTGGGGGACAGACTTGCCAAAAACATTCAGTACTTC.

This clone was picked up a small number of times. The V call is TRBV11-2, the J call TRBJ2-7, with 7 nucleotides matching TRBD2. Germline assignment: CDR1 SGHAT and CDR2 FQNNGV. CDR3 length equals 14 residues. Trimming took 4 bases from V and 7 from J; bases not matched to a gene: 10. The CDR3 reads CASSWTRPFSEQYF. DNA for the CDR3: TGTGCCAGCAGCTGGACTAGGCCCTTCTCTGAGCAGTACTTC.

This clone came up once. V gene TRBV5-6 combines with J gene TRBJ2-5, with D possibly TRBD2 on 6 matching bases. Germline CDR1 reads SGHDT; CDR2 reads YYEEEE. The CDR3 is made up of 11 amino acids. V was trimmed by 4 bases and J by 6 bases, leaving 7 bases between them. This chain's CDR3 is CASSRGKTQYF. The CDR3 nucleotides are TGTGCCAGCAGCCGGGGGAAGACCCAGTACTTC.

The chain uses TRBV5-8 and TRBJ2-1; 7 nucleotides align to TRBD2. Unmatched junction bases numbered 3, after V lost 4 bases and J lost 2 bases. This CDR3 has 14 residues. CDR1 is SGHTS and CDR2 is YDEGEE in the germline V gene. CDR3 sequence reads: CASSAGTTYNEQFF. CDR3 coding DNA: TGTGCCAGCAGCGCCGGGACTACCTACAATGAGCAGTTCTTC.

The chain carries TRBV13 and TRBJ1-2; 7 bases align to TRBD1. Germline V gene data show CDR1 as PRHDT and CDR2 as FYEKMQ (reference sequence). The CDR3 loop spans 16 amino acids. V was pared by 2 bases and J by 4 bases, with 10 bases of the junction left unmatched. CDR3 DNA: TGTGCCAGCAGCTTATCCAGGGGGGTTGGAATCTATGGCTACACCTTC. Protein product: CASSLSRGVGIYGYTF.

The rearrangement uses TRBV5-1 and TRBJ2-5; 15 nucleotides align to TRBD2. V was pared by 3 bases and J by 2 bases, with 2 bases of the junction left unmatched. The CDR3 spans 16 residues. Germline CDR1 reads SGHRS; CDR2 reads YFSETQ. The CDR3 bases are TGCGCCAGCAGCTGGGGACTAGCGGGGGGACAAGAGACCCAGTACTTC. Translated: CASSWGLAGGQETQYF.

This sequence joins TRBV30 and TRBJ2-1; 9 bases fit TRBD2. There are 15 residues in the CDR3. Germline CDR1 is GTSNPN and CDR2 is SVGIG (reference sequence). V dropped 4 bases and J dropped 4; count of bases not matched to a gene: 8. The CDR3 bases are TGTGCCTGGACATATGGGGCGGGGGGGTACAATGAGCAGTTCTTC. It is translated as CAWTYGAGGYNEQFF.

The chain employs TRBV5-3 and TRBJ1-4, with D perhaps matching TRBD1 (6 bases). TRBV5-3 carries the ORF label, with uncertain function. The CDR3 sequence is 21 residues long. V shed 0 bases and J shed 1 base, with 25 bases lying between them. CDR3 protein: CARSLDGGLGERGITNEKLFF. In nucleotides, the CDR3 is TGTGCCAGAAGCTTGGACGGGGGGCTCGGGGAGCGGGGAATAACTAATGAAAAACTGTTTTTT.

The rearrangement links TRBV9 to TRBJ1-3; D is unresolved. Germline V gene data show CDR1 as SGDLS and CDR2 as YYNGEE. Trimming removed 3 bases from V and 0 bases from J, with 13 bases in between. CDR3 length: 16 amino acids. The CDR3 DNA reads as TGTGCCAGCAGCGCATCAGGCCGCGTCTCTGGAAACACCATATATTTT. It specifies CASSASGRVSGNTIYF.

V is TRBV4-1 and J is TRBJ2-7; 8 positions agree with TRBD2. The CDR3 length is 14 residues. Germline V gene data show CDR1 as MGHRA and CDR2 as YSYEKL. The V gene end was trimmed by 0 bases and the J gene end by 8 bases; junction bases not matched to a gene: 6. The DNA for the CDR3 is TGCGCCAGCAGCCAAGACGTAGCGGGGTCCAAGCAGTACTTC. It is translated as CASSQDVAGSKQYF.

This clone was detected only a few times. The chain has TRBV4-1 and TRBJ2-1; 9 nucleotides match TRBD2. Germline V gives CDR1 MGHRA, CDR2 YSYEKL. The CDR3 loop spans 17 amino acids. The V and J ends lost 3 bases and 6 bases, in that order; junction bases with no gene match: 12. CDR3 DNA: TGCGCCAGCAGCCAGGACCCCTGGCGGGGGGGCGGCAATGAGCAGTTCTTC. Its translation is CASSQDPWRGGGNEQFF.

The chain employs TRBV18 and TRBJ1-1; D uncertain. The germline gives CDR1 KGHSH, CDR2 LQKENI. The V end was cut by 1 base, the J end by 1 base, with 16 bases between. The CDR3 is made up of 17 amino acids. CDR3 nucleotide sequence: TGTGCCAGCTCACCACGGGTAGAGGTCAGCTGGAACACTGAAGCTTTCTTT. It is translated as CASSPRVEVSWNTEAFF.

The gene calls are TRBV6-6 and TRBJ2-7; TRBD1 matches 7 bases. The germline CDR1 and CDR2 sequences are MNHNY and SVGAGI (reference sequence). CDR3 size: 14 residues. V shed 5 bases and J 2 bases; nucleotides not matched to a gene: 6. In DNA, the CDR3 is TGTGCCAGCAGTAAGGGGGACAGCACCTACGAGCAGTACTTC. It yields the protein CASSKGDSTYEQYF.

The chain is built from TRBV19 and TRBJ1-5; weak D call: TRBD1 (6 bases). V lost 7 bases and J lost 7, with 17 bases in between. The length of the CDR3 is 14 residues. Per the germline V gene, CDR1 is LNHDA and CDR2 is SQIVND (reference sequence). The CDR3 protein is CASTGAGVYQPQHF. CDR3 bases: TGTGCCAGTACGGGCGCAGGGGTTTACCAGCCCCAGCATTTT.

The chain links TRBV4-3 to TRBJ1-1; 8 bases are a match to TRBD1. The germline V gene has CDR1 LGHNA and CDR2 YSLEER. CDR3 length equals 16 residues. V shed 3 bases and J 3 bases; nucleotides not matched to a gene: 9. CDR3 sequence (DNA): TGCGCCAGCAGCCAGGACGTCCCAGGGGGCTACACTGAAGCTTTCTTT. Protein sequence: CASSQDVPGGYTEAFF.

The chain has TRBV9 and TRBJ2-5; D possibly corresponds to TRBD2 (5 bases). CDR1 and CDR2 (germline): SGDLS, YYNGEE. Trimming took off 1 base at V and 5 bases at J, with 12 bases between the two ends. This CDR3 region has 14 residues. The CDR3 coding sequence is TGTGCCAGCAGCGTATCGTCTAGCTATGAGACCCAGTACTTC. Residues: CASSVSSSYETQYF.

The chain is built from TRBV27 and TRBJ2-5; possible D gene TRBD1, 6 bases. V lost 5 bases and J lost 12, with 13 bases in between. CDR1 is MNHEY and CDR2 is SMNVEV in the germline V gene (reference sequence). The length of the CDR3 is 11 residues. CDR3 protein: CASSTGKRKYF. The CDR3 DNA reads TGTGCCAGCAGTACAGGGAAAAGGAAGTACTTC.

The V and J genes are TRBV7-2 and TRBJ1-6; D call uncertain. V lost 4 bases, J lost 2 bases, and 15 bases lay in between. The CDR3 sequence is 17 residues long. Germline-derived CDR1 and CDR2 are SGHTA and FQGNSA. The CDR3 loop reads CASSSPRQSTYNSPLHF. As DNA, the CDR3 is TGTGCCAGCAGCTCCCCGCGGCAGTCAACCTATAATTCACCCCTCCACTTT.

V usage is TRBV28 and J usage is TRBJ2-5; 9 bases agree with TRBD2. The better agreement between TRBJ2-7 and the DNA end casts doubt on the J call. Germline V lookup: CDR1 MDHEN, CDR2 SYDVKM. CDR3 length: 17 residues. The CDR3 region is CASSLPPLAGLSYEQYF. CDR3 bases: TGTGCCAGCAGTTTACCCCCCCTAGCGGGGCTCTCCTACGAGCAGTACTTC.

This clone was detected a few times. For the CDR3, the DNA is TGTGCCAGCAGCCAAGGGGAGAGCCCCTATAATTCACCCCTCCACTTT. This gives the protein CASSQGESPYNSPLHF. The V and J genes are TRBV4-2 and TRBJ1-6, with no clear D. CDR3 length: 16 amino acids. The V end lost 1 base, the J end lost 2 bases, and 9 bases lay between the germline ends. Germline V CDR1 and CDR2: LGHNA, YNFKEQ.

This chain uses TRBV4-2 with TRBJ1-5; D uncertain. Trimming left V 4 bases short and J 7 bases short, with 8 bases between. Germline CDR1 and CDR2: LGHNA and YNFKEQ. CDR3 length: 12 amino acids. The CDR3 nucleotides read TGTGCCAGCAGCCTGGCCGGGCAGCCCCAGCATTTT. It yields the protein CASSLAGQPQHF.